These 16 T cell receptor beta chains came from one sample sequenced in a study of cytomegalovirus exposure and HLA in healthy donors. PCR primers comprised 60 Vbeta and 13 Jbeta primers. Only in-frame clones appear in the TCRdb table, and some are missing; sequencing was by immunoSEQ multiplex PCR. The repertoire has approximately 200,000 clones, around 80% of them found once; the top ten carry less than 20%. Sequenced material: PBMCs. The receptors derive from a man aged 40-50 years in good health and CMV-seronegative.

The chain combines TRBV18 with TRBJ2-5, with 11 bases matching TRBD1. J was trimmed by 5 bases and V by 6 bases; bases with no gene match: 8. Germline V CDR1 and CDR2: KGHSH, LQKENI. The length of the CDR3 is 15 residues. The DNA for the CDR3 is TGTGCCAGCTCCCCCGGGACAGGGGGAATGGAGACCCAGTACTTC. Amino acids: CASSPGTGGMETQYF.

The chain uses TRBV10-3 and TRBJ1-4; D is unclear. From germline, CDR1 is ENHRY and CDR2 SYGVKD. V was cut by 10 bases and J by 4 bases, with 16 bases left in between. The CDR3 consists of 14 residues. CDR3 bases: TGTGCCAGCAGCCCCCATTACTATAATGAAAAACTGTTTTTT. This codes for CASSPHYYNEKLFF.

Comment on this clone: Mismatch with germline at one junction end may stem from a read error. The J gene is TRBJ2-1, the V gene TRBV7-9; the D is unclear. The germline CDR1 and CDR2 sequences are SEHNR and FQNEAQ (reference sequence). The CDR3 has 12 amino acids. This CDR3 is CSSSSVQAEQFF. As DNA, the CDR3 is TGTTCCAGCAGCTCTGTCCAGGCTGAGCAGTTCTTC.

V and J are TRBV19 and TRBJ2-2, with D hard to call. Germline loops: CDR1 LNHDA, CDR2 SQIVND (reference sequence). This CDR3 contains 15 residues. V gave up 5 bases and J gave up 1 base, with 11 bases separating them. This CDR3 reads CASSFWSQNTGELFF. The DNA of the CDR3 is TGTGCCAGTAGTTTTTGGTCACAGAACACCGGGGAGCTGTTTTTT.

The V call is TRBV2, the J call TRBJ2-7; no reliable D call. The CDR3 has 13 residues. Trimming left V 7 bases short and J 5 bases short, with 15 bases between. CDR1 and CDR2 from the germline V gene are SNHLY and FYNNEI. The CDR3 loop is CASIGLSRDEQYF. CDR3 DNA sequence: TGTGCCAGCATCGGCTTATCCCGGGACGAGCAGTACTTC.

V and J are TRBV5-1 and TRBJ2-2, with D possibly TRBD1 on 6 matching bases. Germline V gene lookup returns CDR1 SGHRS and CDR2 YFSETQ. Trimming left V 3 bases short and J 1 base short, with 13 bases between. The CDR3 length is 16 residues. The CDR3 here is CASSSQGSGNTGELFF. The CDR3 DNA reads TGCGCCAGCAGCTCCCAGGGGAGTGGGAACACCGGGGAGCTGTTTTTT.

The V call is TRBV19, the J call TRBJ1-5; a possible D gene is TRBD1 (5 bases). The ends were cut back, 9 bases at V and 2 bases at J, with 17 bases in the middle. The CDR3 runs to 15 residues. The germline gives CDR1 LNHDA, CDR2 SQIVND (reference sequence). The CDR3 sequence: CASQPIRGGNQPQHF. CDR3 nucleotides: TGTGCCAGCCAACCTATAAGGGGTGGCAATCAGCCCCAGCATTTT.

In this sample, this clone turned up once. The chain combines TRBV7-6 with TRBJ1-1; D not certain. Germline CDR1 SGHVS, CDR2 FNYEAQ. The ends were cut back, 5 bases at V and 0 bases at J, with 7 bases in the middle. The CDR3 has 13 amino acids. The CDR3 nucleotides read TGTGCCAGCAGCCCAACAGTGAACACTGAAGCTTTCTTT. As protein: CASSPTVNTEAFF.

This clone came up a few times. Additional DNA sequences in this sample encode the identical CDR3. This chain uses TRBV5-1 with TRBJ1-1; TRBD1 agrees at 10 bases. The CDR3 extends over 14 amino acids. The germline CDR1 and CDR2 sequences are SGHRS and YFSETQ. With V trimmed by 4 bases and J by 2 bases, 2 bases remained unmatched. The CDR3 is CASSRDRGNTEAFF. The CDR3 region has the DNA TGCGCCAGCAGCCGGGACAGGGGAAACACTGAAGCTTTCTTT.

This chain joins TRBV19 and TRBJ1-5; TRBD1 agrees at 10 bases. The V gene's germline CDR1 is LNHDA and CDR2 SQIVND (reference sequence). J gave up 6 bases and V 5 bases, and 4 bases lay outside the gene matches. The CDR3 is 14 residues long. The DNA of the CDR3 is TGTGCCAGTAGTCCGGACAGGGGGGTTCAGCCCCAGCATTTT. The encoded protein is CASSPDRGVQPQHF.

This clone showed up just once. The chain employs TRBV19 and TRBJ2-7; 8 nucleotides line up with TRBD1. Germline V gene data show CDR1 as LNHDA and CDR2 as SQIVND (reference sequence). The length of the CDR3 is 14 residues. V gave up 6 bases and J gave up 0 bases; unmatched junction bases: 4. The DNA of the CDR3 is TGTGCCAGTAGCCCCGGGACAGGCTCCTACGAGCAGTACTTC. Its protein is CASSPGTGSYEQYF.

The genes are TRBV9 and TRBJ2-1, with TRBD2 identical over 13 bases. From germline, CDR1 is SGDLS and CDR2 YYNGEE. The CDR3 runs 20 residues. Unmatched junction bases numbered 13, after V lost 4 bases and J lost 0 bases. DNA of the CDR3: TGTGCCAGCAGCCTAAGGAGCGGGACTAGCGGGGCCAGCTCCTACAATGAGCAGTTCTTC. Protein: CASSLRSGTSGASSYNEQFF.

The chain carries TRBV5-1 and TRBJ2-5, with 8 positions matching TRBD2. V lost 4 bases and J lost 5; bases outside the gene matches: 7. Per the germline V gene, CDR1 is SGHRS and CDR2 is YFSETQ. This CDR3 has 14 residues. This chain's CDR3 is CASSPVIAGETQYF. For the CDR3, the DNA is TGCGCCAGCAGCCCCGTGATAGCGGGGGAGACCCAGTACTTC.

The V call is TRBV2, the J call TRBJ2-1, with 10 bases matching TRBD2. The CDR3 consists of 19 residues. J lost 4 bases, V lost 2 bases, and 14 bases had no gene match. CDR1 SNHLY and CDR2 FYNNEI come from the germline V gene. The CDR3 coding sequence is TGTGCCAGCAGTGAATGGAGGGCTAGCGGGAGCAAAGGGTACAATGAGCAGTTCTTC. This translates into CASSEWRASGSKGYNEQFF.

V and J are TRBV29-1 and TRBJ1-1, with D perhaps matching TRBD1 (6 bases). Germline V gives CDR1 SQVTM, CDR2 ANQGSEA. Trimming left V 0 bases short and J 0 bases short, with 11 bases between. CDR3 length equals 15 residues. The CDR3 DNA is TGCAGCGTTGAAGATCTAGGACAGCTGAACACTGAAGCTTTCTTT. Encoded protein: CSVEDLGQLNTEAFF. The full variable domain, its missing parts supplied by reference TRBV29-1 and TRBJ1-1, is SAVISQKPSRDICQRGTSLTIQCQVDSQVTMMFWYRQQPGQSLTLIATANQGSEATYESGFVIDKFPISRPNLTFSTLTVSNMSPEDSSIYLCSVEDLGQLNTEAFFGQGTRLTVV.

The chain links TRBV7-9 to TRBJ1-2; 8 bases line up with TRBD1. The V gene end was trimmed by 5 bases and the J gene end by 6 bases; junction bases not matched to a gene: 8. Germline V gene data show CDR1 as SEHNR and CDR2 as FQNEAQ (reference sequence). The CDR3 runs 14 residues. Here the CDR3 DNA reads TGTGCCAGCAGCCCACAGGGGGTTCCTCATGGCTACACCTTC. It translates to CASSPQGVPHGYTF.